These 22 T cell receptor beta chains were sequenced from one sample in a study of tumor-infiltrating lymphocytes in primary liver carcinoma. Out of unsorted whole blood came the blood RNA, and germline DNA was extracted as well. Using a constant-region primer together with ProtoScript II reverse transcriptase, TCR beta cDNA was made from roughly 500 ng of total RNA. Employing slightly modified ARM-PCR, three nested multiplex PCR rounds were run, and these gave rise to the TCR beta libraries. Two initial PCR rounds of roughly 10 cycles each paired TRBV1-TRBV30 forward primers with a C-beta reverse primer. One entry per CDR3 protein results from TCRdb running MiXCR on the multiplex PCR reads. Altogether 300,000 to 400,000 distinct CDR3 sequences are present, 65% being singletons, with the ten largest covering about 6.1%. Sample: peripheral blood. These receptor sequences come from a man in his forties or fifties with primary liver carcinoma and hepatitis B virus infection.

Remarks on this clonotype: This sequence may be a read error, since a much larger clone differs from it by one base. The conserved phenylalanine or tryptophan is not found at the CDR3 terminus, so this likely reflects a read error. The chain links TRBV4-1 to TRBJ2-3; 9 nucleotides align to TRBD2. The CDR3 has 17 amino acids. Per germline, CDR1 MGHRA and CDR2 YSYEKL. The V gene end was trimmed by 4 bases and the J gene end by 0 bases; junction bases not matched to a gene: 8. CDR3 in amino acids: CASSRFFAGGSTDTQYL. As DNA, the CDR3 is TGCGCCAGCAGCCGCTTTTTTGCGGGAGGGAGCACAGATACGCAGTATTTG.

This clonotype was found once. This rearrangement joins TRBV10-3 to TRBJ1-1; 10 bases fit TRBD1. The trim removed 6 bases at V and 4 bases at J, leaving 5 bases unmatched. There are 14 residues in the CDR3. Germline V gene sequence: CDR1 ENHRY, CDR2 SYGVKD. CDR3 loop: CAIRGTGECTEAFF. In nucleotides, the CDR3 is TGTGCCATCAGAGGGACAGGGGAATGCACTGAAGCTTTCTTT.

A remark on this clonotype: One end of the junction fails to match germline, which may point to a read error. This chain connects TRBV6-1 to TRBJ2-2, with a tentative D call TRBD1 (6 bases). Germline V gives CDR1 MNHNS, CDR2 SASEGT. CDR3 length: 15 residues. The CDR3 region has the DNA TGTCCCAGCAGTGAAGTAAAGGGGGACACCGGGGAGCTGTTTTTT. The encoded protein is CPSSEVKGDTGELFF.

As concerns this clonotype: Germline and junction disagree at one end, which may indicate a read error. The V call is TRBV4-1, the J call TRBJ2-1, with 9 bases aligning to TRBD1. The germline V gene has CDR1 MGHRA and CDR2 YSYEKL. This CDR3 comprises 17 residues. This chain's CDR3 is CASSQGTGRSSYKEQLF. The CDR3 region has the DNA TGCGCCAGCAGCCAGGGGACAGGGAGGAGCTCCTACAAGGAGCAGCTCTTC.

Regarding this clonotype: One end of the junction is discordant with germline, which a read error may explain. The chain joins TRBV11-2 to TRBJ2-3; 7 bases are shared with TRBD1. The CDR3 is 18 amino acids. Germline V gene sequence: CDR1 SGHAT, CDR2 FQNNGV. In DNA, the CDR3 is TGTGCCAGCAGCTTCCTAAGAAACGACAGGGTACGCACAGATACGCAGTGTTTT. Protein sequence: CASSFLRNDRVRTDTQCF.

The chain uses TRBV5-1 and TRBJ1-2; the match to TRBD1 covers 10 bases. Trimming at V came to 7 bases and at J to 4 bases, leaving 7 bases not matched to a gene. The length of the CDR3 is 14 residues. CDR1 is SGHRS, CDR2 YFSETQ, per germline. Here the CDR3 reads CASAPGTGVYGYTF. DNA for the CDR3: TGCGCCAGCGCACCTGGGACAGGGGTCTATGGCTACACCTTC.

This clonotype has just one count. The gene calls are TRBV5-1 and TRBJ2-5; a weak D match, TRBD1 (5 bases). CDR3 length: 13 residues. Deletions cut 3 bases from V and 5 bases from J, with 11 bases between. CDR1 is SGHRS and CDR2 is YFSETQ in the germline V gene. DNA of the CDR3: TGCGCCAGCAGCTGGCAGGGAACGGAGACCCAGTACTTC. Protein: CASSWQGTETQYF.

In the case of this clonotype: A much larger clone is a single base away; this may be a read error. Here the CDR3 reads CASKVGSNKPQHF. As DNA, the CDR3 is TGTGCCAGCAAGGTGGGGAGCAATAAGCCCCAGCATTTT. The chain carries TRBV12-3 or TRBV12-4 and TRBJ1-5; D remains unclear. CDR3 size: 13 residues.

The rearrangement links TRBV12-3 or TRBV12-4 to TRBJ2-1, with D tentatively TRBD1 or TRBD2 (6 bases each). This CDR3 comprises 18 residues. V was clipped by 7 bases and J by 4 bases, with 26 bases between them. The CDR3 DNA sequence: TGTGCCAGCACCTCGACAGGACTCGGGAGCGTCTCATACAATGAGCAGTTCTTC. The encoded protein is CASTSTGLGSVSYNEQFF.

This clonotype was recorded a few times. The chain links TRBV5-4 to TRBJ2-3; TRBD2 is a possible D gene (6 bases). Germline V lookup: CDR1 SGHNT, CDR2 YYREEE (reference sequence). The V gene lost 0 bases and the J gene lost 4 bases, with 12 bases spanning the gap. CDR3 length: 15 amino acids. DNA for the CDR3: TGTGCCAGCAGCTTGGACGTGGGAGGCGCAGATACGCAGTATTTT. Its protein product is CASSLDVGGADTQYF.

This clonotype has just a few counts. V and J are TRBV6-5 and TRBJ2-7; 8 nucleotides align to TRBD2. CDR3 length: 18 amino acids. CDR1 MNHEY and CDR2 SVGAGI come from the germline V gene. V gave up 2 bases and J gave up 3 bases; unmatched junction bases: 15. Here the CDR3 DNA reads TGTGCCAGCAGTTACCTCCCCTCCGCGGCTAGCGGGTACTACGAGCAGTACTTC. Its translation is CASSYLPSAASGYYEQYF.

On this clonotype itself: Relative to the germline gene, one junction end is altered; a read error may explain this. The chain carries TRBV12-3 or TRBV12-4 and TRBJ2-2; possible D gene TRBD2, 5 bases. The CDR3 loop spans 14 amino acids. CDR3 bases: TGTGCCAGCAGCCAAGGCACTTGGGCCGGGGAGCTGTTGTTT. Its translation is CASSQGTWAGELLF.

This clonotype was found many times. The chain joins TRBV11-2 to TRBJ2-7; TRBD1 or TRBD2 may be the D gene (5 bases each). This CDR3 contains 15 residues. V lost 4 bases and J lost 1, with 14 bases in between. CDR1 SGHAT and CDR2 FQNNGV come from the germline V gene. The CDR3 DNA reads as TGTGCCAGCAGCTCAAGGGACGGAGATTCCTACGAGCAGTACTTC. This gives the protein CASSSRDGDSYEQYF.

The chain links TRBV2 to TRBJ2-2, with 8 bases identical to TRBD2. V was pared by 5 bases and J by 1 base, with 3 bases of the junction left unmatched. Per the germline V gene, CDR1 is SNHLY and CDR2 is FYNNEI. CDR3 length: 15 amino acids. CDR3 region: CASSKSGRNTGELFF. The CDR3 coding sequence is TGTGCCAGCAGTAAGAGCGGGAGGAACACCGGGGAGCTGTTTTTT.

The chain is built from TRBV29-1 and TRBJ1-2; D unresolved. CDR1 and CDR2 from the germline V gene are SQVTM and ANQGSEA. CDR3 length equals 11 residues. V lost 6 bases to trimming and J lost 1 base, with 6 bases between them. The CDR3: CSVKDNYGYTF. DNA for the CDR3: TGCAGCGTAAAAGATAACTATGGCTACACCTTC.

A remark on this clonotype: An end of the junction differs from the germline gene, which may be a read error. The V gene is TRBV30, the J gene TRBJ2-3; D is possibly TRBD2 (5 bases). Germline values: CDR1 GTSNPN, CDR2 SVGIG (reference sequence). This CDR3 region has 14 residues. CDR3 in DNA: TGTGCCTGTAGTGTACTGGACTCGACAGATACGCAGTATTTT. This codes for CACSVLDSTDTQYF.

To note about this clonotype: Since the CDR3 does not end with the conserved phenylalanine or tryptophan, this likely comes from a read error. The V call is TRBV11-2, the J call TRBJ2-2, with TRBD1 matching 7 bases. CDR3 length: 15 residues. Germline CDR1 and CDR2: SGHAT and FQNNGV. V lost 10 bases, J lost 3 bases, and 11 bases stayed unmatched. The CDR3 bases are TGTGCCAACACTAACAGGGGAAGCGACACCGGGGAGCTGTTTATT. It codes for CANTNRGSDTGELFI.

Remarks on this clonotype: A much more abundant neighbour one base away suggests this may be a read error. J is TRBJ2-5 and V is TRBV10-1; the D is unclear. Trimming removed 0 bases from V and 3 bases from J, with 11 bases in between. Germline CDR1 WNHNN, CDR2 SYGVQD (reference sequence). CDR3 length: 15 residues. The CDR3 sequence: CASSESGLSEETQYF. The CDR3 DNA sequence: TGCGCCAGCAGTGAGTCCGGGCTATCGGAAGAGACCCAGTACTTC.

This clonotype was recorded at least ten times. The V and J genes are TRBV4-1 and TRBJ2-1; 9 nucleotides align to TRBD1. J lost 4 bases, V lost 0 bases, and 4 bases had no gene match. CDR1 and CDR2 (germline): MGHRA, YSYEKL. There are 16 residues in the CDR3. CDR3 DNA sequence: TGCGCCAGCAGCCAAGAAAAGGACAGGGGTTACAATGAGCAGTTCTTC. Translated: CASSQEKDRGYNEQFF.

This clonotype was counted between two and nine times. It is likely a read error: a sequence one base away is far more abundant. CDR3 region: CARSLSYEQYF. The CDR3 nucleotides are TGTGCCAGAAGTCTTTCCTACGAGCAGTACTTC. The chain combines TRBV6-2 or TRBV6-3 with TRBJ2-7, with unresolved D. Trimming shortened V by 9 bases and J by 1 base, and 7 bases separated the two germline ends. In germline, CDR1 is MNHEY, CDR2 SVGEGT. The CDR3 consists of 11 residues.

The chain is built from TRBV11-2 and TRBJ2-2; 9 bases line up with TRBD2. Germline-derived CDR1 and CDR2 are SGHAT and FQNNGV. V lost 7 bases to trimming and J lost 7 bases; unmatched junction nucleotides: 16. The CDR3 loop spans 17 amino acids. Here the CDR3 DNA reads TGTGCCAGCACCCCAACATCGGGACTAGCTGGCATCGGGGAGCTGTTTTTT. This translates into CASTPTSGLAGIGELFF.

This clonotype was recorded a few times. No conserved phenylalanine or tryptophan ends this CDR3, so it is likely a read error. J is TRBJ2-7 and V is TRBV11-1, with D unresolved. Germline CDR1 is SGHAT and CDR2 is FQDESV (reference sequence). There are 12 residues in the CDR3. V was shortened by 10 bases and J by 4 bases, with 14 bases between the two germline ends. The CDR3 spells CANSSKVYEQYL. CDR3 in DNA: TGTGCCAATAGCTCGAAAGTTTACGAGCAGTACCTC.